These T cell receptor beta chains were read from a single sample in a study of Graves' ophthalmopathy and Graves' hyperthyroidism. Via MiXCR, TCRdb re-called the multiplex PCR reads, giving one row per CDR3 protein. Among 400,000 or so distinct CDR3 sequences listed, 15% to 20% were seen once. Sequenced material: peripheral blood. These receptors all stem from an adult woman with stable Graves' hyperthyroidism. The CDR3 runs from the conserved cysteine through the conserved F or W.

CDR3aa: CASSPRGAGGREQYF; v_gene: TRBV12-3/TRBV12-4; j_gene: TRBJ2-7
CDR3aa: CASSPGLAGNSPLHF; v_gene: TRBV6-1; j_gene: TRBJ1-6
CDR3aa: CSGLTGAGYTF; v_gene: TRBV29-1; j_gene: TRBJ1-2
CDR3aa: CASSIGQGGAQPQHF; v_gene: TRBV13; j_gene: TRBJ1-5
CDR3aa: CASSLKTSYEQYF; v_gene: TRBV7-2; j_gene: TRBJ2-7
CDR3aa: CASSFDYYGYTF; v_gene: TRBV7-9; j_gene: TRBJ1-2
CDR3aa: CASSLPGGLQETQYF; v_gene: TRBV12-3/TRBV12-4; j_gene: TRBJ2-5
CDR3aa: CASSPQGQPNTEAFF; v_gene: TRBV6-1; j_gene: TRBJ1-1
CDR3aa: CASTPPGLEGTGELFF; v_gene: TRBV27; j_gene: TRBJ2-2
CDR3aa: CASRRDRGLTEAFF; v_gene: TRBV7-2; j_gene: TRBJ1-1
CDR3aa: CASSQHTAITSPLHF; v_gene: TRBV14; j_gene: TRBJ1-6
CDR3aa: CASSLKANYGYTF; v_gene: TRBV5-5; j_gene: TRBJ1-2
CDR3aa: CASSQPRDGGRREQYF; v_gene: TRBV28; j_gene: TRBJ2-7
CDR3aa: CSVVASTEAFF; v_gene: TRBV29-1; j_gene: TRBJ1-1
CDR3aa: CASSLEVTTKGYGYTF; v_gene: TRBV5-1; j_gene: TRBJ1-2
CDR3aa: CASSLIYGTQAGAFF; v_gene: TRBV12-3/TRBV12-4; j_gene: TRBJ1-1
CDR3aa: CASSFFRPGTGELFF; v_gene: TRBV12-3/TRBV12-4; j_gene: TRBJ2-2
CDR3aa: CASTRLSSWGELFF; v_gene: TRBV6-1; j_gene: TRBJ2-2
CDR3aa: CASSRQTSYEQYF; v_gene: TRBV5-4; j_gene: TRBJ2-7
CDR3aa: CAFDRGREETQYF; v_gene: TRBV7-9; j_gene: TRBJ2-5
CDR3aa: CSARGGPGYSYEQYF; v_gene: TRBV20-1; j_gene: TRBJ2-7
CDR3aa: CASSFPGTSGSRQYF; v_gene: TRBV12-3/TRBV12-4; j_gene: TRBJ2-7
CDR3aa: CAVGGKNVNTEAFF; v_gene: TRBV12-3/TRBV12-4; j_gene: TRBJ1-1
CDR3aa: CATYGASYEQYF; v_gene: TRBV6-6; j_gene: TRBJ2-7
CDR3aa: CASSQVSLGGAQYF; v_gene: TRBV3-1; j_gene: TRBJ2-3
CDR3aa: CASSQEQGPYEQYF; v_gene: TRBV4-3; j_gene: TRBJ2-7
CDR3aa: CASSPTGLWETQYF; v_gene: TRBV7-9; j_gene: TRBJ2-5
CDR3aa: CASSESGGRGTGELFF; v_gene: TRBV10-2; j_gene: TRBJ2-2
CDR3aa: CASSLSAGGPNQPQHF; v_gene: TRBV27; j_gene: TRBJ1-5
CDR3aa: CASRPPGETQYF; v_gene: TRBV12-3/TRBV12-4; j_gene: TRBJ2-5
CDR3aa: CASSPHRGYGYTF; v_gene: TRBV6-1; j_gene: TRBJ1-2
CDR3aa: CSVEGPSTGTGGSEAFF; v_gene: TRBV29-1; j_gene: TRBJ1-1
CDR3aa: CASRRTGSKNQPQHF; v_gene: TRBV6-1; j_gene: TRBJ1-5
CDR3aa: CASSETGQGFYTF; v_gene: TRBV2; j_gene: TRBJ1-2
CDR3aa: CASSPAQASVHEQYF; v_gene: TRBV18; j_gene: TRBJ2-7
CDR3aa: CASSPWMQGSKNSPLHF; v_gene: TRBV27; j_gene: TRBJ1-6
CDR3aa: CASSLSSRQETQYF; v_gene: TRBV6-2/TRBV6-3; j_gene: TRBJ2-5
CDR3aa: CASTQSASGLPTYEQYF; v_gene: TRBV6-2/TRBV6-3; j_gene: TRBJ2-7
CDR3aa: CASSLSKETQYF; v_gene: TRBV11-2; j_gene: TRBJ2-5
CDR3aa: CASSPGGSNYGYTF; v_gene: TRBV6-1; j_gene: TRBJ1-2
CDR3aa: CASSRGGLAGDEQFF; v_gene: TRBV6-2/TRBV6-3; j_gene: TRBJ2-1